This record covers a single T cell receptor (beta chain). This sample is drawn from a study of T cells in Graves' hyperthyroidism and ophthalmopathy. Uncontrolled infection, other autoimmune disease, pregnancy or lactation led to exclusion. The diagnostic basis comprised clinical symptoms, serum thyroxine and TRAb, thyroid ultrasound and orbital computed tomography. TCR beta CDR3 regions were amplified from RNA. The TCR CDR3 was amplified in a first-round RT-PCR using the HTBI primer set. Each CDR3 protein gets one entry after TCRdb re-called the multiplex PCR reads with MiXCR. The profile shows 550,000 to 700,000 distinct CDR3 sequences, around 45% of them singletons. The CDR3 is 12 residues long. Trimming removed 7 bases from V and 3 bases from J, with 10 bases in between. CDR1 is SNHLY and CDR2 is FYNNEI in the germline V gene.

Sequenced input: peripheral blood or thyroid tissue (not recorded which). The chain recombines TRBV2 with TRBJ2-7; D is undetermined. This receptor was obtained from an adult woman with Graves' disease, either hyperthyroidism or ophthalmopathy (not recorded which). DNA of the CDR3: TGTGCCAGCAAAAGGTCGGGCTACGAGCAGTACTTC. Protein: CASKRSGYEQYF. Drawing the rest from reference TRBV2 and TRBJ2-7, the complete variable domain is EPEVTQTPSHQVTQMGQEVILRCVPISNHLYFYWYRQILGQKVEFLVSFYNNEISEKSEIFDDQFSVERPDGSNFTLKIRSTKLEDSAMYFCASKRSGYEQYFGPGTRLTVT.